This TCR beta chain appears in the sequencing data of a study of cytomegalovirus exposure and HLA in healthy donors. With 60 Vbeta and 13 Jbeta primers, the PCR was carried out. TCRdb keeps only in-frame clones here, not all; method: immunoSEQ multiplex PCR. The sample carries approximately 160,000 clones, around 68% recorded once. This CDR3 contains 14 residues. V was clipped by 5 bases and J by 1 base, with 11 bases between them. Germline V gene data show CDR1 as SGHVS and CDR2 as FQNEAQ. This sequence was found in a man aged 45-60 years in good health and CMV-seronegative. The sample taken for sequencing was PBMCs. The V gene is TRBV7-8, the J gene TRBJ2-5; D is possibly TRBD1 (6 bases). The CDR3 DNA is TGTGCCAGCAGCAGCGGACAGCCCCAAGAGACCCAGTACTTC. This gives the protein CASSSGQPQETQYF.